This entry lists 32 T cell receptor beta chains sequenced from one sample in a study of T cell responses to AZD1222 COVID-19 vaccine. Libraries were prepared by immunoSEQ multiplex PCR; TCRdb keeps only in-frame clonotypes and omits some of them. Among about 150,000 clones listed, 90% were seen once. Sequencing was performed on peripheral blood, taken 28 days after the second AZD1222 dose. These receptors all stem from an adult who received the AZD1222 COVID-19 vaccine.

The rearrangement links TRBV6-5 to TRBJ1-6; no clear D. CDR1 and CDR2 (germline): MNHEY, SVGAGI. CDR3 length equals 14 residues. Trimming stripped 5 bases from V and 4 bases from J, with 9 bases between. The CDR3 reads CASSKSGYNSPLHF. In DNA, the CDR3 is TGTGCCAGCAGTAAGAGTGGATATAATTCACCCCTCCACTTT.

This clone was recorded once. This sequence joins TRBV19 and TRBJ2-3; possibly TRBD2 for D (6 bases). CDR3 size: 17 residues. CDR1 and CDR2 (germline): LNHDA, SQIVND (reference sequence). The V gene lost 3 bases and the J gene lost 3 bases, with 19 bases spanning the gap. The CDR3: CASSIVLGGTGTDTQYF. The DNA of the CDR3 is TGTGCCAGTAGTATCGTACTGGGTGGGACTGGGACAGATACGCAGTATTTT.

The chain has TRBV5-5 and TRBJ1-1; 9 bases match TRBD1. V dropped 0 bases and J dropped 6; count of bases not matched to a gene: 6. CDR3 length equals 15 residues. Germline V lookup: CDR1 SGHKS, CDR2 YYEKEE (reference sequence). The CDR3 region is CASSLAGTGLAEAFF. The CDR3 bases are TGTGCCAGCAGCTTGGCCGGGACAGGGTTAGCTGAAGCTTTCTTT.

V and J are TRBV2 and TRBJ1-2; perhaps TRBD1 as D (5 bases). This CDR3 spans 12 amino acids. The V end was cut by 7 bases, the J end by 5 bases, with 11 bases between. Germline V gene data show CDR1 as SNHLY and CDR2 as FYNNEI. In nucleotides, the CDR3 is TGTGCCAGCAAGCGGGGGGATTATGGCTACACCTTC. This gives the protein CASKRGDYGYTF.

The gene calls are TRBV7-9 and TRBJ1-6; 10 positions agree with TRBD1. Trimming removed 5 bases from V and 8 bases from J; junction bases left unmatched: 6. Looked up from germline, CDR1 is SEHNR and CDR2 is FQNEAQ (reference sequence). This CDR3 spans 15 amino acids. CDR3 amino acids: CASSPQGQGYSPLHF. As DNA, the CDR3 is TGTGCCAGCAGCCCGCAGGGACAGGGGTATTCACCCCTCCACTTT.

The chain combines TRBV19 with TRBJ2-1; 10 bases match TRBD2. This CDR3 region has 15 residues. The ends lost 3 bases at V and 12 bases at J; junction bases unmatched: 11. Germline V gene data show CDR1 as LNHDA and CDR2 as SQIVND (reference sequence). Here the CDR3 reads CASSILASGSQGQFF. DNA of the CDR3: TGTGCCAGTAGTATCTTGGCTAGCGGGAGTCAGGGGCAGTTCTTC.

CDR3 nucleotide sequence: TGTGCCACCAGTGATTCGTGGGGGGGCAATCAGCCCCAGCATTTT. It yields the protein CATSDSWGGNQPQHF. The genes are TRBV24-1 and TRBJ1-5; D is perhaps TRBD1 (5 bases). There are 15 residues in the CDR3. Germline V gene data show CDR1 as KGHDR and CDR2 as SFDVKD. V lost 2 bases and J 2 bases, leaving 9 bases between the germline ends.

This CDR3 is CASSDGGNSPLHF. CDR3 coding DNA: TGCGCCAGCAGTGATGGGGGAAATTCACCCCTCCACTTT. The V gene is TRBV10-1, the J gene TRBJ1-6; D is possibly TRBD1 (5 bases). This CDR3 has 13 residues. V was pared by 3 bases and J by 7 bases, with 7 bases between. CDR1 and CDR2 (germline): WNHNN, SYGVQD (reference sequence).

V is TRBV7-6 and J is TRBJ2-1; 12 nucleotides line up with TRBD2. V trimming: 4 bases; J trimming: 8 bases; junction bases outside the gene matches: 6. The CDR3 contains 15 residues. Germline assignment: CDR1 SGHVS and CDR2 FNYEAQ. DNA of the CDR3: TGTGCCAGCAGCTCCCGACTAGCGGGAGTGGATGAGCAGTTCTTC. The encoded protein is CASSSRLAGVDEQFF.

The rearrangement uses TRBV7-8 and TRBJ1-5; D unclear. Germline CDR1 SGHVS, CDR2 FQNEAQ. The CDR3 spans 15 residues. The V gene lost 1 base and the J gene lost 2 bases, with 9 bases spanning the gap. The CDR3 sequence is CASSLDELGNQPQHF. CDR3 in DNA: TGTGCCAGCAGCTTAGACGAACTAGGCAATCAGCCCCAGCATTTT. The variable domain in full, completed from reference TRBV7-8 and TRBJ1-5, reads GAGVSQSPRYKVAKRGQDVALRCDPISGHVSLFWYQQALGQGPEFLTYFQNEAQLDKSGLPSDRFFAERPEGSVSTLKIQRTQQEDSAVYLCASSLDELGNQPQHFGDGTRLSIL.

CDR3 sequence reads: CASRYATGGNTEAFF. The CDR3 coding sequence is TGCGCCAGCAGATATGCCACCGGGGGGAACACTGAAGCTTTCTTT. V gene TRBV5-1 combines with J gene TRBJ1-1; TRBD1 is a possible D gene (5 bases). CDR1 and CDR2 (germline): SGHRS, YFSETQ. The CDR3 runs 15 residues. Trimming took 5 bases from V and 1 from J, leaving 15 bases between them.

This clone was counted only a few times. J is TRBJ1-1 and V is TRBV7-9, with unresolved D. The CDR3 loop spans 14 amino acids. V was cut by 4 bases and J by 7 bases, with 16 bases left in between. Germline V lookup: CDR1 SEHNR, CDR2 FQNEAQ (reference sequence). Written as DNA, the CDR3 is TGTGCCAGCAGCTCCCGGCCTCTCACACTTGAAGCTTTCTTT. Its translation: CASSSRPLTLEAFF. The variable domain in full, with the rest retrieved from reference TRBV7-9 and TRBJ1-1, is DTGVSQNPRHKITKRGQNVTFRCDPISEHNRLYWYRQTLGQGPEFLTYFQNEAQLEKSRLLSDRFSAERPKGSFSTLEIQRTEQGDSAMYLCASSSRPLTLEAFFGQGTRLTVV.

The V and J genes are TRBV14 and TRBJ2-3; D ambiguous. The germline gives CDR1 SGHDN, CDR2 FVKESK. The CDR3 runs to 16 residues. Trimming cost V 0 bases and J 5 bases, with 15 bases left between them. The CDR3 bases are TGTGCCAGCAGCCAAGATGTAGAAGTGTTTAGAGATACGCAGTATTTT. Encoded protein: CASSQDVEVFRDTQYF.

The CDR3 DNA sequence: TGTGCCAGCAGTTTAGAGGCGAGACTGAACACTGAAGCTTTCTTT. This gives the protein CASSLEARLNTEAFF. The chain couples TRBV28 to TRBJ1-1; D remains ambiguous. V lost 2 bases and J lost 0, with 10 bases in between. There are 15 residues in the CDR3. Germline V gives CDR1 MDHEN, CDR2 SYDVKM.

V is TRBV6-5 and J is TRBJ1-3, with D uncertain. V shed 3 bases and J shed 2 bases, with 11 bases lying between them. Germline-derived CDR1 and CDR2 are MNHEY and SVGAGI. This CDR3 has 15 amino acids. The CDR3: CASSYGESPGNTIYF. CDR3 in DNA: TGTGCCAGCAGTTATGGGGAGAGTCCTGGAAACACCATATATTTT.

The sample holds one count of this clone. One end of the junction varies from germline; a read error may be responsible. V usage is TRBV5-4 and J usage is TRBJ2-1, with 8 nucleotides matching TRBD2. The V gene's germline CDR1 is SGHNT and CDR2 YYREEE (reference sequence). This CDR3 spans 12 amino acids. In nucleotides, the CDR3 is TGTGCCAGCAGCTTTTCGGCGGGGGGCCCAGTCTTC. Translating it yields CASSFSAGGPVF. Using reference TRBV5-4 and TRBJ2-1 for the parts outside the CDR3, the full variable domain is ETGVTQSPTHLIKTRGQQVTLRCSSQSGHNTVSWYQQALGQGPQFIFQYYREEENGRGNFPPRFSGLQFPNYSSELNVNALELDDSALYLCASSFSAGGPVFGPGTRLTVL.

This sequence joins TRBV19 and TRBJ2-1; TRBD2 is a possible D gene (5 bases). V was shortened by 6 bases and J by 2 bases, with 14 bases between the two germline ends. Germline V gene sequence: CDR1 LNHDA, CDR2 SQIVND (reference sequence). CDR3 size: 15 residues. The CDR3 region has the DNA TGTGCCAGTAGGACACGAGGGAACGCCTACAATGAGCAGTTCTTC. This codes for CASRTRGNAYNEQFF.

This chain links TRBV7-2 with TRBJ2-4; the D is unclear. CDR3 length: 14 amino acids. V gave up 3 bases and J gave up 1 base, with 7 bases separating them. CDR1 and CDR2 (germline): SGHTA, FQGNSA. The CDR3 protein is CASSFKMAKNIQYF. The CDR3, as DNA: TGTGCCAGCAGCTTTAAAATGGCCAAAAACATTCAGTACTTC. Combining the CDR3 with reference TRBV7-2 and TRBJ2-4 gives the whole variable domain GAGVSQSPSNKVTEKGKDVELRCDPISGHTALYWYRQSLGQGLEFLIYFQGNSAPDKSGLPSDRFSAERTGGSVSTLTIQRTQQEDSAVYLCASSFKMAKNIQYFGAGTRLSVL.

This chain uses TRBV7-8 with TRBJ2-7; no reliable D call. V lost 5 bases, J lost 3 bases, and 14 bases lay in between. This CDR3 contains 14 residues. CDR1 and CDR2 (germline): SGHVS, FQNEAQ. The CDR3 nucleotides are TGTGCCAGCAGCCCCAGAGGCGGAGTCTACGAGCAGTACTTC. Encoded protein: CASSPRGGVYEQYF. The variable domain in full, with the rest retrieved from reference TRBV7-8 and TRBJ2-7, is GAGVSQSPRYKVAKRGQDVALRCDPISGHVSLFWYQQALGQGPEFLTYFQNEAQLDKSGLPSDRFFAERPEGSVSTLKIQRTQQEDSAVYLCASSPRGGVYEQYFGPGTRLTVT.

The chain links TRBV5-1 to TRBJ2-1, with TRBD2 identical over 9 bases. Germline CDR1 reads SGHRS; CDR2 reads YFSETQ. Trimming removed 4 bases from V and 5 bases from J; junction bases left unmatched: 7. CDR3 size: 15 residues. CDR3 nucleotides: TGCGCCAGCAGCCCCGTAGCGGGAGTCGACAATGAGCAGTTCTTC. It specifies CASSPVAGVDNEQFF.

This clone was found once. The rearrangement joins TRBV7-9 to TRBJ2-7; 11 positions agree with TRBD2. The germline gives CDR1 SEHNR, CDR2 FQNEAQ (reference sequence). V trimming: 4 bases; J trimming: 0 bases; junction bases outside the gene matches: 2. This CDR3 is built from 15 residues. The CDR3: CASSSGTSGSYEQYF. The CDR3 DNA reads TGTGCCAGCAGCTCGGGGACTAGCGGCTCCTACGAGCAGTACTTC.

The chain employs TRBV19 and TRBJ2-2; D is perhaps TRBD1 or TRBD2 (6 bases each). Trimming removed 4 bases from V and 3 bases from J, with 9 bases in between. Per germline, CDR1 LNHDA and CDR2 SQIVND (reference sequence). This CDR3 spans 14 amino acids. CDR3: CASSTGAYTGELFF. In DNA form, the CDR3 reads TGTGCCAGTAGTACGGGGGCCTACACCGGGGAGCTGTTTTTT.

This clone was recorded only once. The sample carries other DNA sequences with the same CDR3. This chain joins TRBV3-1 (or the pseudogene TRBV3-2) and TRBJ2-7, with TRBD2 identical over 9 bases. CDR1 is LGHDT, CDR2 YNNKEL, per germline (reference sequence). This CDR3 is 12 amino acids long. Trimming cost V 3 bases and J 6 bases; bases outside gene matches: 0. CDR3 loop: CASSQTSGEQYF. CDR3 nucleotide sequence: TGTGCCAGCAGCCAGACTAGCGGCGAGCAGTACTTC.

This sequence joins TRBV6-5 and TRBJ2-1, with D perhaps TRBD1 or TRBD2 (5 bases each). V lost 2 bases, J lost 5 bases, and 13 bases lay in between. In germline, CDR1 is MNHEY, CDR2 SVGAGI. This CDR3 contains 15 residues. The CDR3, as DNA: TGTGCCAGCAGTTACGAGGGGACCCTTGACAATGAGCAGTTCTTC. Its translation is CASSYEGTLDNEQFF.

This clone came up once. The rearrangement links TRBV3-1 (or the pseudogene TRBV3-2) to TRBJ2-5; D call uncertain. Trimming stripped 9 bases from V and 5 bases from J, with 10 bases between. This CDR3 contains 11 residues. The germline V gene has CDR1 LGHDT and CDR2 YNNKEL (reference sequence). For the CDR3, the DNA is TGTGCCAGTAGACTTACCGAGACCCAGTACTTC. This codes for CASRLTETQYF.

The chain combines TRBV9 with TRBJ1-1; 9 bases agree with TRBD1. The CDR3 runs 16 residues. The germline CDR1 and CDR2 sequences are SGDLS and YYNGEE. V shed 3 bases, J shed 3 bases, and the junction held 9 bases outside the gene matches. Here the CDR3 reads CASSGTGGPSDTEAFF. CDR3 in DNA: TGTGCCAGCAGCGGAACAGGGGGCCCATCTGACACTGAAGCTTTCTTT.

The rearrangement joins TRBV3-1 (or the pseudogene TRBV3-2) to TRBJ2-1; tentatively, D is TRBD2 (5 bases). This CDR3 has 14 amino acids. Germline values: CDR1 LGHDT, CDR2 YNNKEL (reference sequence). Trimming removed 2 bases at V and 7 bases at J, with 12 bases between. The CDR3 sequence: CASSQSSRGNEQFF. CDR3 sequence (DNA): TGTGCCAGCAGCCAATCCTCTCGGGGAAATGAGCAGTTCTTC.

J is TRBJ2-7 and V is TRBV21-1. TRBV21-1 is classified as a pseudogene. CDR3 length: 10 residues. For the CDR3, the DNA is TGTGCCCCCCAAACCGACGAGCAGTACTTC. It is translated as CAPQTDEQYF.

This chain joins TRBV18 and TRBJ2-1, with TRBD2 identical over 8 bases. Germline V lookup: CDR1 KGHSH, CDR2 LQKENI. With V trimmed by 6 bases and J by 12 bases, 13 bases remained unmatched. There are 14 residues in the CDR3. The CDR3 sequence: CASSPPGSGKGQFF. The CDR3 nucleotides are TGTGCCAGCTCGCCCCCGGGTAGCGGGAAGGGGCAGTTCTTC.

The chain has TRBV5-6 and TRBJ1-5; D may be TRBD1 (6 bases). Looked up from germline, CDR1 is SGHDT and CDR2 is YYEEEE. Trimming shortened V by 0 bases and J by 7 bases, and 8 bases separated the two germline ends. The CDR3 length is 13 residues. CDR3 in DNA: TGTGCCAGCAGCTTGGGAGGGGGACAGCCCCAGCATTTT. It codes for CASSLGGGQPQHF.

CDR3 sequence (DNA): TGTGCCAGCAGTGATGTCAGGGGTTTGAATGAAGCTTTCTTT. It is translated as CASSDVRGLNEAFF. The gene calls are TRBV2 and TRBJ1-1, with D possibly matching TRBD1 (6 bases). This CDR3 has 14 amino acids. Germline loops: CDR1 SNHLY, CDR2 FYNNEI. The V and J ends lost 3 bases and 7 bases respectively, with 15 bases between them.

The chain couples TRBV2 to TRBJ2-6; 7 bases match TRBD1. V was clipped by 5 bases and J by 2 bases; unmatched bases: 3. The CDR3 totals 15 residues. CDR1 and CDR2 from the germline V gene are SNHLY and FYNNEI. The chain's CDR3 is CASSSDRAGANVLTF. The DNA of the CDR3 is TGTGCCAGCAGTTCAGACAGGGCTGGGGCCAACGTCCTGACTTTC.